These 13 T cell receptor beta chains share one sample of origin, sequenced in a study of T cell clonality in common variable immunodeficiency (dated by TCRdb to the mid-2010s). General findings and caveats noted by the study authors: Reportedly, TCRbeta sequences from CVID had fewer deletions and N-nucleotide insertions, and highly modified clones with 13 or more V deletions were absent from CVID.

The library relied on the immunoSEQ multiplex PCR assay. Entries here come from immuneACCESS through TCRdb and include only in-frame sequences with V and J called. Some clones fail to appear in such tables; in the studies checked, an unresolved V gene covers under half of the shortfall, and the cause of the remainder is unknown. The sample records about 15,000 clones, none occurring a single time. The leading ten clones occupy about 12% of the sample. These receptors have no known antigen. Sequencing was done on a sample of peripheral blood mononuclear cells. These receptors were collected from a human donor with common variable immunodeficiency.

By sample share, this clone is medium-sized. With the read ending 3 residues before the CDR3 end, the germline J gene is used to fill in that end. The genes are TRBV12-3 or TRBV12-4 and TRBJ1-5; D is unresolved. V lost 1 base and J lost 7, with 5 bases in between. There are 12 residues in the CDR3. The covered CDR3 bases are TGTGCCAGCAGTTTAGGGCCCCAGCCC. This sequence encodes CASSLGPQP. The complete CDR3 protein is CASSLGPQPQHF.

On this clone: The observed sequence ends 3 residues before the CDR3 terminus, with the missing tail filled in from the germline J gene. The V gene is TRBV20-1, the J gene TRBJ2-3; 9 bases line up with TRBD2. The ends lost 5 bases at V and 2 bases at J; junction bases unmatched: 5. Germline V gene lookup returns CDR1 DFQATT and CDR2 SNEGSKA (reference sequence). The CDR3 has 14 residues. The CDR3 spells CSARIAGVTDTQYF. Partial CDR3 DNA: TGCAGTGCTCGTATAGCGGGAGTCACAGATACG.

This clone turned up a few times. The read finishes 3 residues shy of the CDR3 end, and the germline J gene is used to complete it. The chain links TRBV7-2 to TRBJ1-2, with a tentative D call TRBD1 (5 bases). V shed 8 bases and J shed 4 bases, with 11 bases lying between them. The length of the CDR3 is 12 residues. The V gene's germline CDR1 is SGHTA and CDR2 FQGNSA. CDR3 DNA (partial): TGTGCCAGCGGTGGGGCGGTCTATGGC. Protein: CASGGAVYG. The entire CDR3 reads CASGGAVYGYTF.

This clone has just a few counts. The read ends 3 residues early relative to the CDR3; the germline J gene fills the gap. V and J are TRBV14 and TRBJ2-5; possible D gene TRBD1, 6 bases. There are 12 residues in the CDR3. The V end lost 4 bases, the J end lost 5 bases, and 8 bases lay between the germline ends. Germline V gene lookup returns CDR1 SGHDN and CDR2 FVKESK. CDR3 loop: CASSRGLETQYF. The DNA read from the CDR3 is TGTGCCAGCAGCCGGGGGCTCGAGACC.

This clone has only a few counts. Read coverage stops 3 residues before the CDR3 terminus; the germline J gene supplies the remainder. J is TRBJ2-2 and V is TRBV30; 8 bases align to TRBD2. The length of the CDR3 is 15 residues. In germline, CDR1 is GTSNPN, CDR2 SVGIG (reference sequence). The trim removed 4 bases at V and 2 bases at J, leaving 6 bases unmatched. The sequenced CDR3 bases are TGTGCCTGGACTGCGGGGGGCGCTAACACCGGGGAG. Its protein is CAWTAGGANTGE. The whole CDR3 protein is CAWTAGGANTGELFF.

This clone was seen a few times. The CDR3 end falls 3 residues outside the read, so it is completed with the germline J gene. This chain connects TRBV19 to TRBJ2-3; TRBD2 matches at 9 bases. Per germline, CDR1 LNHDA and CDR2 SQIVND (reference sequence). This CDR3 contains 17 residues. Losses at the gene ends were 7 bases for V and 0 bases for J; bases not matched to a gene: 11. This CDR3 is CASKDRASGASTDTQYF. CDR3 DNA (partial): TGTGCCAGTAAGGATCGGGCTAGCGGGGCTAGCACAGATACG.

This clone was observed at least ten times. The DNA ends 3 residues before the CDR3 does, and the rest of the CDR3 is filled in from the germline J gene. This rearrangement joins TRBV6-2 or TRBV6-3 to TRBJ2-5; D gene uncertain. Germline loops: CDR1 MNHEY, CDR2 SVGEGT. This CDR3 has 14 residues. V lost 6 bases and J 0 bases, leaving 11 bases between the germline ends. The sequenced part of the CDR3 DNA is TGTGCCAGCAGCCCCCGAACACACCAAGAGACC. Translating it yields CASSPRTHQET. In full, the CDR3 reads CASSPRTHQETQYF.

This clone has just a few counts. The CDR3 spells CASSWTGGLDEQFF. The CDR3 bases that were read are TGTGCCAGCAGCTGGACAGGGGGATTGGATGAG. The V call is TRBV7-3, the J call TRBJ2-1, with 10 bases identical to TRBD1. The sequenced fragment ends 3 residues before the CDR3 boundary, so the rest is inferred from the germline J gene. The CDR3 has 14 residues. With 4 bases clipped from V and 8 bases from J, the junction kept 5 bases outside the gene matches. Germline CDR1 and CDR2: SGHTA and FQGTGA.

The sample holds many counts of this clone. Sequencing ends 3 residues short of the CDR3 end; the germline J gene provides the rest. The chain employs TRBV19 and TRBJ1-3; 8 bases map to TRBD1. The CDR3 length is 14 residues. The junction had 4 bases not matched to a gene; V was cut back by 9 bases and J by 0 bases. Germline CDR1 reads LNHDA; CDR2 reads SQIVND (reference sequence). CDR3 region: CASRDRNSGNTIYF. The sequenced CDR3 bases are TGTGCCAGCCGGGACAGGAACTCTGGAAACACC.

About this clone itself: The read comes to an end 3 residues before the CDR3 does, leaving the germline J gene to fill in the end. The V and J genes are TRBV7-8 and TRBJ2-3; D gene unclear. CDR1 and CDR2 from the germline V gene are SGHVS and FQNEAQ. Trimming removed 4 bases at V and 4 bases at J, with 9 bases between. The CDR3 length is 13 residues. CDR3 bases read: TGTGCCAGCAGCTCGACTGTGGCAGATACG. This encodes CASSSTVADT. In full, the CDR3 reads CASSSTVADTQYF.

There are many counts of this clone. The CDR3 end lies 3 residues beyond the end of the read and is filled in from the germline J gene. The V gene is TRBV5-4, the J gene TRBJ2-3, with 7 bases that match TRBD2. CDR3 length: 14 amino acids. V trimming: 3 bases; J trimming: 1 base; junction bases outside the gene matches: 2. From germline, CDR1 is SGHNT and CDR2 YYREEE (reference sequence). CDR3 DNA, as far as it was read: TGTGCCAGCAGCTGGGGGGGAGGCACAGATACG. Encoded protein: CASSWGGGTDT. In full, the CDR3 is CASSWGGGTDTQYF.

Remarks on this clone: Read data end 3 residues before the CDR3 end; the end is taken from the germline J gene. The V call is TRBV19, the J call TRBJ2-7; the D is unclear. CDR1 is LNHDA, CDR2 SQIVND, per germline (reference sequence). V lost 3 bases and J lost 5, with 8 bases in between. The CDR3 covers 12 residues. This chain's CDR3 is CASSMTGNEQYF. The sequenced part of the CDR3 DNA is TGTGCCAGTAGTATGACGGGTAACGAG.

This clone was detected only a few times. The CDR3 goes on 3 residues after the read ends, and that part is filled in from the germline J gene. The V call is TRBV6-1, the J call TRBJ2-5; TRBD2 matches at 7 bases. The trim removed 2 bases at V and 5 bases at J, leaving 8 bases unmatched. CDR1 is MNHNS, CDR2 SASEGT, per germline. The CDR3 is 15 amino acids. The CDR3 spells CASSETGRAGETQYF. The sequenced part of the CDR3 DNA is TGTGCCAGCAGTGAAACGGGACGAGCGGGGGAGACC.